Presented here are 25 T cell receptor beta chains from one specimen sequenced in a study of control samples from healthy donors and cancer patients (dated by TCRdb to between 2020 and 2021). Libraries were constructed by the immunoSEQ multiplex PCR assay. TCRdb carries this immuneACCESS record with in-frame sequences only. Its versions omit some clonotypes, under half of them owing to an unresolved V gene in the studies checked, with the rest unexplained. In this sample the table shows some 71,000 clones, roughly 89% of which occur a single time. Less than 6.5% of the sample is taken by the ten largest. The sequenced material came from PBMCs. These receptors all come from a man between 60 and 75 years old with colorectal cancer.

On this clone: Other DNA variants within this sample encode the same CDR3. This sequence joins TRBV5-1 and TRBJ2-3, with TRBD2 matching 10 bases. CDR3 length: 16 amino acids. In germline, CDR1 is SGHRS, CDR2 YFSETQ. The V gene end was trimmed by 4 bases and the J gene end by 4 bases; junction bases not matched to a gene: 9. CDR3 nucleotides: TGCGCCAGCAGCCTCTGGGGGAGCGGGGGGGCAGATACGCAGTATTTT. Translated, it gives CASSLWGSGGADTQYF.

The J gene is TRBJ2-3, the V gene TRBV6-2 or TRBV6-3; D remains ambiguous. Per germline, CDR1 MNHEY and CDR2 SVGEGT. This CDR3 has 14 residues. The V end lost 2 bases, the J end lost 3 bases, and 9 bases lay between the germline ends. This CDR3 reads CASSYVDETDTQYF. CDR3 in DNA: TGTGCCAGCAGTTACGTGGACGAGACAGATACGCAGTATTTT.

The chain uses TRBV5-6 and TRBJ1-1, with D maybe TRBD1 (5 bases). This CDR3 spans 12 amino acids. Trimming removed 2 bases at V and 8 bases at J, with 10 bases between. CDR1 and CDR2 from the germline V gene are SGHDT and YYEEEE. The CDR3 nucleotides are TGTGCCAGCAGCTTTACCGCAGGGGAAGCTTTCTTT. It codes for CASSFTAGEAFF.

The CDR3 is CASSFSGQAEKLFF. The CDR3 DNA sequence: TGTGCCAGCAGCTTTTCAGGACAGGCTGAAAAACTGTTTTTT. V usage is TRBV11-3 and J usage is TRBJ1-4; TRBD1 aligns across 7 bases. Germline CDR1 reads SGHNT; CDR2 reads YENEEA. The length of the CDR3 is 14 residues. The junction had 5 bases not matched to a gene; V was cut back by 3 bases and J by 7 bases.

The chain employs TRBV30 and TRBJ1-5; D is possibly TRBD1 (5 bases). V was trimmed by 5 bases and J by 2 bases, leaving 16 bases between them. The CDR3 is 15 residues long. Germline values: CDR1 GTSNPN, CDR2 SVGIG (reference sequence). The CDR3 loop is CAWGTQENGNQPQHF. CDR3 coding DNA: TGTGCCTGGGGAACACAGGAGAACGGCAATCAGCCCCAGCATTTT.

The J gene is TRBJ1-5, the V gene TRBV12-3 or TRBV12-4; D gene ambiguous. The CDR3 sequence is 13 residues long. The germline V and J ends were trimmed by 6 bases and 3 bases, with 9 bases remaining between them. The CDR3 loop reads CASRAGPNQPQHF. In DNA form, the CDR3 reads TGTGCCAGCAGGGCAGGACCCAATCAGCCCCAGCATTTT.

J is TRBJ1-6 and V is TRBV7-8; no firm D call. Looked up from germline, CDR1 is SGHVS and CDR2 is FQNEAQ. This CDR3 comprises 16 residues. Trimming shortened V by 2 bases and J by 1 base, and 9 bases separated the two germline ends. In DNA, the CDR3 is TGTGCCAGCAGCTTATGGGGAGGGTCCTATAATTCACCCCTCCACTTT. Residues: CASSLWGGSYNSPLHF.

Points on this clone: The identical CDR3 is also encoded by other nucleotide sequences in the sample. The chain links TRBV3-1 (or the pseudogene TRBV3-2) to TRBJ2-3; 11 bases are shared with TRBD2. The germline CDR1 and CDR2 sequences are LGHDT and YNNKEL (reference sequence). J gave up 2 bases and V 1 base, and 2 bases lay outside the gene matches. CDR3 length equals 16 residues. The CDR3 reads CASSQGLAGSTDTQYF. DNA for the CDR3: TGTGCCAGCAGCCAAGGACTAGCGGGGTCCACAGATACGCAGTATTTT.

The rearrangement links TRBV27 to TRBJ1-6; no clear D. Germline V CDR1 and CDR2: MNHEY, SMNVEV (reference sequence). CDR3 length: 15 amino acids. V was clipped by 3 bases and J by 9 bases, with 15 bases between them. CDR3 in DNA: TGTGCCAGCAGTTTCTGGGAGTCCCGGCGTTCACCCCTCCACTTT. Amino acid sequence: CASSFWESRRSPLHF.

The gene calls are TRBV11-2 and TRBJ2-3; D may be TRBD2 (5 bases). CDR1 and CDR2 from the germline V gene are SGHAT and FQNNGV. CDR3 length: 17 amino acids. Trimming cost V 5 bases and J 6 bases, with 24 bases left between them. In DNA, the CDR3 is TGTGCCAGCAGCCACCCGAGGGTCACCTCAAGAAGGGATACGCAGTATTTT. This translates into CASSHPRVTSRRDTQYF.

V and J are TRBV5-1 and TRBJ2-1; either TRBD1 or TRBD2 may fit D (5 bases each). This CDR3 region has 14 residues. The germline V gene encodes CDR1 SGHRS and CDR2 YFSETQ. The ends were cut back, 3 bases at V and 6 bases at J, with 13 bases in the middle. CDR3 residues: CASSSGTGINEQFF. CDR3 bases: TGCGCCAGCAGCTCCGGGACGGGTATCAATGAGCAGTTCTTC. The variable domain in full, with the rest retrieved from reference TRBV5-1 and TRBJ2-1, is KAGVTQTPRYLIKTRGQQVTLSCSPISGHRSVSWYQQTPGQGLQFLFEYFSETQRNKGNFPGRFSGRQFSNSRSEMNVSTLELGDSALYLCASSSGTGINEQFFGPGTRLTVL.

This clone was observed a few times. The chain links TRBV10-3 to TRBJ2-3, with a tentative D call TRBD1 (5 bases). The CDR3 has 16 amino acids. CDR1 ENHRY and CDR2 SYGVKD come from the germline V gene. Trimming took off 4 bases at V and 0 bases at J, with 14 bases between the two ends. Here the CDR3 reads CAISGSRAGSTDTQYF. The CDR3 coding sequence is TGTGCCATCAGTGGCTCGAGAGCAGGGAGCACAGATACGCAGTATTTT.

The CDR3 DNA reads as TGTGCCAGCAATCCCCGACGGGGTCCTAGATCACAGCAGTACTTC. This sequence encodes CASNPRRGPRSQQYF. The chain is built from TRBV5-8 and TRBJ2-7; D might be TRBD2 (5 bases). The CDR3 runs to 15 residues. Germline V CDR1 and CDR2: SGHTS, YDEGEE. V was shortened by 6 bases and J by 8 bases, with 24 bases between the two germline ends.

The CDR3: CASALEGGDNQPQHF. CDR3 nucleotide sequence: TGTGCTAGTGCCCTCGAGGGGGGGGACAATCAGCCCCAGCATTTT. V is TRBV12-5 and J is TRBJ1-5, with a possible D match to TRBD1 (6 bases). Germline V gene data show CDR1 as LGHNT and CDR2 as FRNRAP. The CDR3 consists of 15 residues. The ends were cut back, 7 bases at V and 3 bases at J, with 16 bases in the middle.

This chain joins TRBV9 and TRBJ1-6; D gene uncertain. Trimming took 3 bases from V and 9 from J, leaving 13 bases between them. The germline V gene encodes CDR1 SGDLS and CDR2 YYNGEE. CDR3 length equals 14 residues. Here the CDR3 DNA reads TGTGCCAGCAGCGCCCTCGCCTCTCTTTCACCCCTCCACTTT. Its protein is CASSALASLSPLHF.

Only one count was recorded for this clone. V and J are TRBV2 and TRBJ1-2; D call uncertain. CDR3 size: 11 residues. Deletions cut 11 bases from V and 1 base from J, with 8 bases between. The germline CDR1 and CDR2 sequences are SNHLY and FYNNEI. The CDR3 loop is CALTGNYGYTF. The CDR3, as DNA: TGTGCCCTTACGGGTAACTATGGCTACACCTTC. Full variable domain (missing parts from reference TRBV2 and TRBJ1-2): EPEVTQTPSHQVTQMGQEVILRCVPISNHLYFYWYRQILGQKVEFLVSFYNNEISEKSEIFDDQFSVERPDGSNFTLKIRSTKLEDSAMYFCALTGNYGYTFGSGTRLTVV.

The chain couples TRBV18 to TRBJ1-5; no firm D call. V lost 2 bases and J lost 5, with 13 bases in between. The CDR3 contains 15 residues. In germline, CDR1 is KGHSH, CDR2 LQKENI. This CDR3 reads CASSPFGVKDQPQHF. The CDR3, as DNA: TGTGCCAGCTCACCATTTGGGGTAAAGGATCAGCCCCAGCATTTT.

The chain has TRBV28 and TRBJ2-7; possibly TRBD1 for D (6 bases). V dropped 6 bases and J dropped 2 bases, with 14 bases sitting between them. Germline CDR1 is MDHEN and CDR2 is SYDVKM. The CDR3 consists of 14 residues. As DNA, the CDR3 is TGTGCCAGCAGGGGGGCCGGCAGTACCTACGAGCAGTACTTC. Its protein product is CASRGAGSTYEQYF.

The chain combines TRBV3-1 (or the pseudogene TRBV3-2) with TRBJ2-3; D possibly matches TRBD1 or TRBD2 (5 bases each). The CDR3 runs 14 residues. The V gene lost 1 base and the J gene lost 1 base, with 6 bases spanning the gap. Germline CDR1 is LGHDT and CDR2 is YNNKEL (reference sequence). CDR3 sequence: CASSQVGGTDTQYF. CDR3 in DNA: TGTGCCAGCAGCCAAGTGGGGGGCACAGATACGCAGTATTTT.

The CDR3 coding sequence is TGTGCCAGCAGCTCGAGGACTGTGAACACCGGGGAGCTGTTTTTT. It yields the protein CASSSRTVNTGELFF. The V and J genes are TRBV5-4 and TRBJ2-2; D perhaps matches TRBD2 (5 bases). Germline V lookup: CDR1 SGHNT, CDR2 YYREEE (reference sequence). Deletions cut 3 bases from V and 1 base from J, with 10 bases between. The CDR3 runs 15 residues.

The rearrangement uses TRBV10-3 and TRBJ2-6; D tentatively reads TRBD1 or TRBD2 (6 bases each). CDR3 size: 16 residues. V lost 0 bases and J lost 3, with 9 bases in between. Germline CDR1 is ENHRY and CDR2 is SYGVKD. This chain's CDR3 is CAISESEGVGANVLTF. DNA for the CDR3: TGTGCCATCAGTGAGTCGGAGGGGGTTGGGGCCAACGTCCTGACTTTC.

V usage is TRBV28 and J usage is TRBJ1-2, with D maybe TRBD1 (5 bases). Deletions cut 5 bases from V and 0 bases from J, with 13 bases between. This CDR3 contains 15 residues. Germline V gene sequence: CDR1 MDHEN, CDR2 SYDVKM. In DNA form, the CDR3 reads TGTGCCAGCAGTCCCGGGACTGGTACTAACTATGGCTACACCTTC. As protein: CASSPGTGTNYGYTF.

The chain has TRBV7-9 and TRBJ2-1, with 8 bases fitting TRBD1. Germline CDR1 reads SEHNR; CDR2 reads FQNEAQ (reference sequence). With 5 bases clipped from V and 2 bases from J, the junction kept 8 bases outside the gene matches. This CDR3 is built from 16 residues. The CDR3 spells CASSPTTGEPYNEQFF. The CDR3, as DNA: TGTGCCAGCAGCCCGACGACAGGGGAGCCCTACAATGAGCAGTTCTTC. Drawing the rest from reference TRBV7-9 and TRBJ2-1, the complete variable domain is DTGVSQNPRHKITKRGQNVTFRCDPISEHNRLYWYRQTLGQGPEFLTYFQNEAQLEKSRLLSDRFSAERPKGSFSTLEIQRTEQGDSAMYLCASSPTTGEPYNEQFFGPGTRLTVL.

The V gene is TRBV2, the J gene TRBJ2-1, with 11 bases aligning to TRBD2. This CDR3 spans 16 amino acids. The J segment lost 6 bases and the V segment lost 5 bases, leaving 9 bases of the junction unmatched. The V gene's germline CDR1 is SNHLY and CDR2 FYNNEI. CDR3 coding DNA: TGTGCCAGCAGTCGTATAGCGGGGGGGCCGGGCAATGAGCAGTTCTTC. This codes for CASSRIAGGPGNEQFF.

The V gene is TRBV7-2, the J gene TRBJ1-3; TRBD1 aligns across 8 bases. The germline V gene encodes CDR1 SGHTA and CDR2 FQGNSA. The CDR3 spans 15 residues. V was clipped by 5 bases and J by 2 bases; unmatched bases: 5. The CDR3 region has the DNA TGTGCCAGCAGCCTCACAGGGGGACCTGGAAACACCATATATTTT. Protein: CASSLTGGPGNTIYF. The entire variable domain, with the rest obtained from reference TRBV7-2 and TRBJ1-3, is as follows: GAGVSQSPSNKVTEKGKDVELRCDPISGHTALYWYRQSLGQGLEFLIYFQGNSAPDKSGLPSDRFSAERTGGSVSTLTIQRTQQEDSAVYLCASSLTGGPGNTIYFGEGSWLTVV.